This TCR beta chain derives from a study of cytomegalovirus exposure and HLA in healthy donors. Note on this clone: Its antigen is unidentified.

Points from the study as a whole: Most sequenced TCRs were rare (though some public TCRs occurred in many donors). Analyzed later, most CMV-associated TCR beta chains appeared HLA-restricted. Follow-up analysis found HLA locus-dependent TCR association rates, highest for DRB1 and lowest for HLA-C.

Looked up from germline, CDR1 is LNHDA and CDR2 is SQIVND (reference sequence). The CDR3 is 14 amino acids. V lost 4 bases and J lost 3; bases outside the gene matches: 4. The primer mix had 60 Vbeta and 13 Jbeta primers. Measured with immunoSEQ multiplex PCR; TCRdb has only the in-frame clones, and not every one. The top ten clones hold more than 2% of a sample with 150,000 to 200,000 clones, roughly 79% of them seen once. The receptor was derived from a woman in her 30s in good health and CMV-seropositive. The J gene is TRBJ2-7, the V gene TRBV19; 9 bases align to TRBD1. Sequenced input: PBMCs. As DNA, the CDR3 is TGTGCCAGTAGTACCCGGACAGGGGACTACGAGCAGTACTTC. Amino acid sequence: CASSTRTGDYEQYF. The full variable domain, rest sourced from reference TRBV19 and TRBJ2-7, is DGGITQSPKYLFRKEGQNVTLSCEQNLNHDAMYWYRQDPGQGLRLIYYSQIVNDFQKGDIAEGYSVSREKKESFPLTVTSAQKNPTAFYLCASSTRTGDYEQYFGPGTRLTVT.